This T cell receptor (beta chain) was recovered during a study of blood T cell repertoires in COVID-19. Study-wide context: T cells, B-cell-depleted T cells, or PBMCs supplied cDNA or gDNA.

The germline V gene has CDR1 LNHDA and CDR2 SQIVND (reference sequence). CDR3 size: 15 residues. V shed 1 base and J shed 2 bases, with 10 bases lying between them. Methods used by the authors: Quantification of nucleated cells was approximated via reference gene primer amplification. Using immunoSEQ multiplex PCR, the repertoire was profiled, and TCRdb retains in-frame clones only, with some absent. The DNA was the basis for D and trimming; V, J and clone size are from that table. The sample includes 150,000 to 160,000 clones, roughly nine tenths of them seen just once. The chain joins TRBV19 to TRBJ2-3; D may be TRBD2 (6 bases). The source material was peripheral blood. The source of this sequence is a woman aged 40 to 55 with acute or convalescent COVID-19. The CDR3 loop reads CASSIARGITDTQYF. CDR3 nucleotide sequence: TGTGCCAGTAGTATAGCCCGGGGGATCACAGATACGCAGTATTTT.